These T cell receptor beta chains were read from a single sample in a study of human T cells and chemical hapten exposure. TCRdb analysed the 5' RACE reads with MiXCR anew, one entry per CDR3 protein. The data contain roughly 110,000 distinct CDR3 sequences, approximately 20% of them seen just once; the ten biggest clones take up around 2.8%. The receptor set was obtained from a human donor in good health. Each CDR3 is given with its conserved first and last residue. A D gene is named only where the DNA matches it firmly. Size is stated for part of the rows, as once, few or many counts, or as a class when the clone is expanded.

D gene: -; V gene: TRBV11-2; clone size: few; J gene: TRBJ2-1; CDR3 DNA: TGTGCCAGCAGCTTACGGGGAGGACCCTACAATGAGCAGTTCTTC; CDR3 protein: CASSLRGGPYNEQFF
D gene: -; V gene: TRBV2; clone size: once; J gene: TRBJ1-5; CDR3 DNA: TGTGTCGCCAGAAACGGGGGGGGACAGCCCCAGCATTTT; CDR3 protein: CVARNGGGQPQHF
D gene: TRBD1; V gene: TRBV9; clone size: -; J gene: TRBJ2-1; CDR3 DNA: TGTGCCAGCAGCGTAGTTGCGACAGGGAGATACAATGAGCAGTTCTTC; CDR3 protein: CASSVVATGRYNEQFF
D gene: TRBD1; V gene: TRBV29-1; clone size: -; J gene: TRBJ1-4; CDR3 DNA: TGCAGCGCAGGACAGGGGGCAAGGGCTAATGAAAAACTGTTTTTT; CDR3 protein: CSAGQGARANEKLFF
D gene: TRBD2; V gene: TRBV11-2; clone size: -; J gene: TRBJ2-1; CDR3 DNA: TGTGCCAGCAGCTTGGTCCTCGGACTAGCGGGAGGCCAAGGCGGGGAGTTCTTC; CDR3 protein: CASSLVLGLAGGQGGEFF
D gene: TRBD1; V gene: TRBV6-1; clone size: few; J gene: TRBJ1-5; CDR3 DNA: TGTGCCAGCAGTGCCGGCCAGGGGGCGAGCAATCAGCCCCAGCATTTT; CDR3 protein: CASSAGQGASNQPQHF
D gene: -; V gene: TRBV5-1; clone size: few; J gene: TRBJ1-2; CDR3 DNA: TGCGCCAGCAGCTTGGATTCAGGGAACTATGGCTACACCTTC; CDR3 protein: CASSLDSGNYGYTF
D gene: -; V gene: TRBV12-3/TRBV12-4; clone size: -; J gene: TRBJ2-1; CDR3 DNA: TGTGCCAGCAGTCCTCCAGCGGGTAATGAGCAGTTCTTC; CDR3 protein: CASSPPAGNEQFF
D gene: -; V gene: TRBV29-1; clone size: few; J gene: TRBJ2-5; CDR3 DNA: TGCAGCGTGGAGAAACAGGGAGGGACCCAGTACTTC; CDR3 protein: CSVEKQGGTQYF
D gene: -; V gene: TRBV5-4; clone size: few; J gene: TRBJ2-3; CDR3 DNA: TGTGCCAGCAGCTTGGGGGGGCGCAAGACAGATACGCAGTATTTT; CDR3 protein: CASSLGGRKTDTQYF